Below, one TCR beta chain is given with its context. These data are taken from a study of T cell responses to AZD1222 COVID-19 vaccine. The protocol was immunoSEQ multiplex PCR, while the TCRdb copy is restricted to in-frame clones and leaves out a portion. The sample comprises some 170,000 clones, around 89% of which are singletons, and roughly 4% rests with the top ten. Germline values: CDR1 MNHEY, CDR2 SVGAGI. V dropped 5 bases and J dropped 4; count of bases not matched to a gene: 4. The CDR3 has 14 amino acids. V and J are TRBV6-5 and TRBJ2-7, with 11 bases that match TRBD1. Sequences were derived from peripheral blood, sampled 28 days after the second dose of the MenACWY control vaccine. The sequence came from an adult who received the MenACWY meningococcal vaccine as a control. The CDR3 loop reads CASSTGTGGYEQYF. As DNA, the CDR3 is TGTGCCAGCAGTACTGGGACAGGGGGGTACGAGCAGTACTTC.